This entry features one T cell receptor (beta chain) sequence. One end of the junction does not line up with germline, which may come from a read error. These data are taken from a study of OX40 agonist ivuxolimab in advanced cancers. The wider study: Of mixed ages from about 20 to 80 and averaging around 60 years, the group was roughly 83% male. Partial responses occurred in Three dose-escalation patients, one with hepatocellular carcinoma and two with cutaneous melanoma.

Produced via immunoSEQ multiplex PCR; TCRdb's table is partial and in-frame only. The table records roughly 48,000 clones, approximately 80% of them present only once. Germline CDR1 reads SSHAT; CDR2 reads FNYEAQ (reference sequence). The CDR3 contains 15 residues. The receptor was derived from an adult with an advanced solid tumor such as melanoma, head and neck, liver or kidney cancer. This sample comprised CD4+ or CD8+ T cells sorted from blood, obtained in a trial of the OX40 agonist ivuxolimab. V is TRBV7-7 and J is TRBJ2-2; 8 positions agree with TRBD2. In DNA, the CDR3 is TGTGCTAGCAGTACGAGCGGGGGATTGACCGGGGAGCTGTTTTTT. This translates into CASSTSGGLTGELFF.